The TCR beta chain under discussion was sequenced for a study of CD8 T cells in Susac syndrome. With random hexamers, roughly 0.45 to 1 ug RNA was reverse transcribed. The amplification used immunoSEQ multiplex PCR on TCR beta CDR3; it spanned 54 Vbeta and 13 Jbeta. TCRdb re-called the immunoSEQ multiplex PCR reads with MiXCR, one entry per CDR3 protein. The sample contains a few hundred thousand distinct CDR3 sequences, around nine tenths of which appear only once. V was pared by 5 bases and J by 2 bases, with 10 bases between. This CDR3 region has 14 residues. The germline CDR1 and CDR2 sequences are PRHDT and FYEKMQ (reference sequence). From blood CD8+ and CD4+ T cells, TCR beta sequences were generated. While CD8+ and CD4+ T cells were isolated negatively, TEMRA cells were enriched by FACS.

This rearrangement joins TRBV13 to TRBJ1-5; no reliable D call. The sample was CD8+ T cells from PBMCs. The TCR sequence derives from a human donor with multiple sclerosis. The CDR3 reads CASSQGSGNQPQHF. The CDR3 region has the DNA TGTGCCAGCAGCCAAGGGTCCGGCAATCAGCCCCAGCATTTT.